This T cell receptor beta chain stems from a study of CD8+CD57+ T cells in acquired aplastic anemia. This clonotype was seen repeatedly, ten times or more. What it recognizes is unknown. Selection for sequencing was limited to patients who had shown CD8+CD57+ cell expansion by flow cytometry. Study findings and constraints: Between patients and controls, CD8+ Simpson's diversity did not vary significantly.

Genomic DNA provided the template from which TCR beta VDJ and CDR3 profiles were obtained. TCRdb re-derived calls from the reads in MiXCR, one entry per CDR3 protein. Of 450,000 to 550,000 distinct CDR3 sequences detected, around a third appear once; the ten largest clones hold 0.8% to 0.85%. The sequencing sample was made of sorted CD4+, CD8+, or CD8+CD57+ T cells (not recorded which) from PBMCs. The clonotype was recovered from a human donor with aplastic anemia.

CDR3 loop: CAISEGRGSNYGYTF. Here the CDR3 DNA reads TGTGCCATCAGTGAGGGGCGGGGATCCAACTATGGCTACACCTTC. This sequence joins TRBV10-3 and TRBJ1-2; no clear D. The CDR3 is 15 residues long. Trimming took off 2 bases at V and 2 bases at J, with 12 bases between the two ends. Per the germline V gene, CDR1 is ENHRY and CDR2 is SYGVKD.